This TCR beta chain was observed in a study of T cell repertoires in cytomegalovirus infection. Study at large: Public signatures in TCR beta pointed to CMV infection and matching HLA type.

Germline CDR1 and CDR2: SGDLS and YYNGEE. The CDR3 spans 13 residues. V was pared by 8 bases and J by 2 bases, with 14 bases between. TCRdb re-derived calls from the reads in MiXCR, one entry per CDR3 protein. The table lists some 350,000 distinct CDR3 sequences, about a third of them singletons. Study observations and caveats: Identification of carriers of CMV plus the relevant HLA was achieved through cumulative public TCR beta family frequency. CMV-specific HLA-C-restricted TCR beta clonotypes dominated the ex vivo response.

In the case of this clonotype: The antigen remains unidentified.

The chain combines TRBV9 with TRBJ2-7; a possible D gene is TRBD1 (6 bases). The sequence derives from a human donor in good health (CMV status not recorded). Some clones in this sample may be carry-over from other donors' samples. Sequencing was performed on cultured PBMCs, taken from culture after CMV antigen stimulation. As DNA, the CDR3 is TGTGCCAGTAGCAGGGGTTCTGCCTACGAGCAGTACTTC. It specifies CASSRGSAYEQYF.